These 28 T cell receptor beta chains originate from one sample sequenced in a study of cytomegalovirus exposure and HLA in healthy donors (dated by TCRdb to about 2017). Library generation was performed with the immunoSEQ multiplex PCR assay. For the multiplex PCR, a mixture combining 60 forward primers for TCR Vbeta segments and 13 reverse primers for TCR Jbeta segments was used. TCRdb limited this immuneACCESS table to in-frame rearrangements with V and J called. A share of clones is missing; checked studies link under half to unresolved V genes, and the rest is unexplained. The sample table shows fewer than 95,000 clones, and about two thirds are seen once. The ten largest clones represent around a fifth of the sample. The sequenced sample consisted of PBMCs. The receptors here all came from a woman in her 50s in good health and CMV-seropositive.

This chain joins TRBV30 and TRBJ2-5, with a tentative D call TRBD2 (7 bases). Germline CDR1 GTSNPN, CDR2 SVGIG (reference sequence). V was pared by 0 bases and J by 1 base, with 15 bases between. This CDR3 is 16 amino acids long. The CDR3 is CAWSVPEGGFQETQYF. The CDR3 bases are TGTGCCTGGAGTGTACCAGAGGGGGGGTTCCAAGAGACCCAGTACTTC. The complete variable domain, with remaining parts taken from reference TRBV30 and TRBJ2-5, reads SQTIHQWPATLVQPVGSPLSLECTVEGTSNPNLYWYRQAAGRGLQLLFYSVGIGQISSEVPQNLSASRPQDRQFILSSKKLLLSDSGFYLCAWSVPEGGFQETQYFGPGTRLLVL.

The chain has TRBV5-1 and TRBJ2-3; TRBD2 matches 12 bases. In germline, CDR1 is SGHRS, CDR2 YFSETQ. V gave up 6 bases and J gave up 1 base; unmatched junction bases: 3. The CDR3 length is 15 residues. The CDR3 here is CASTRTSGGTDTQYF. The DNA for the CDR3 is TGCGCCAGCACACGGACTAGCGGGGGCACAGATACGCAGTATTTT.

This clone was observed a handful of times. The rearrangement joins TRBV6-4 to TRBJ1-1, with D maybe TRBD1 (6 bases). V was shortened by 7 bases and J by 10 bases, with 19 bases between the two germline ends. The CDR3 sequence is 13 residues long. Germline V gene data show CDR1 as MRHNA and CDR2 as SNTAGT. The CDR3 DNA reads TGTGCCAGCATCCCCAACGCGGGGGGCTCAGCTTTCTTT. It yields the protein CASIPNAGGSAFF.

This clone was counted a single time. The chain is built from TRBV7-9 and TRBJ1-1; TRBD1 is a possible D gene (6 bases). The germline gives CDR1 SEHNR, CDR2 FQNEAQ (reference sequence). The ends were cut back, 2 bases at V and 7 bases at J, with 14 bases in the middle. This CDR3 is built from 14 residues. CDR3 sequence reads: CASSLYAGDLEAFF. DNA for the CDR3: TGTGCCAGCAGCTTATATGCAGGGGACCTTGAAGCTTTCTTT.

The chain couples TRBV7-2 to TRBJ2-7, with 7 bases aligning to TRBD2. Germline values: CDR1 SGHTA, CDR2 FQGNSA. The junction had 3 bases not matched to a gene; V was cut back by 3 bases and J by 4 bases. The CDR3 extends over 13 amino acids. The DNA of the CDR3 is TGTGCCAGCAGCTTTGGCGGGGGTTACGAGCAGTACTTC. Its translation is CASSFGGGYEQYF.

V is TRBV5-5 and J is TRBJ1-4; no firm D call. CDR3 size: 14 residues. The germline V gene encodes CDR1 SGHKS and CDR2 YYEKEE (reference sequence). V shed 1 base and J shed 8 bases, with 12 bases lying between them. The DNA of the CDR3 is TGTGCCAGCAGCTTGAACACCGACACCGAAAAACTGTTTTTT. Protein product: CASSLNTDTEKLFF.

The table lists this clone with a count of one. The J gene is TRBJ1-2, the V gene TRBV30; D remains unclear. V was cut by 5 bases and J by 6 bases, with 13 bases left in between. The CDR3 length is 12 residues. From germline, CDR1 is GTSNPN and CDR2 SVGIG (reference sequence). As DNA, the CDR3 is TGTGCCTGGGAAAGGAGTTCCAATGGCTACACCTTC. Its translation: CAWERSSNGYTF.

CDR3 protein: CASKSSLGSAQYF. The CDR3 nucleotides are TGTGCCAGTAAAAGCTCTCTGGGCTCGGCCCAGTACTTC. The J gene is TRBJ2-5, the V gene TRBV19; D call uncertain. Germline V gene sequence: CDR1 LNHDA, CDR2 SQIVND (reference sequence). V gave up 7 bases and J gave up 9 bases, with 18 bases separating them. The CDR3 length is 13 residues.

The genes are TRBV7-2 and TRBJ2-1; 15 nucleotides agree with TRBD2. The CDR3 is 16 residues long. The germline V gene encodes CDR1 SGHTA and CDR2 FQGNSA. Trimming took 5 bases from V and 7 from J; bases not matched to a gene: 6. The CDR3 protein is CASSPGTSGGWNEQFF. The CDR3 region has the DNA TGTGCCAGCAGCCCGGGGACTAGCGGGGGGTGGAATGAGCAGTTCTTC.

The chain joins TRBV18 to TRBJ2-5; TRBD2 is a possible D gene (5 bases). V lost 5 bases to trimming and J lost 3 bases, with 10 bases between them. Germline CDR1 reads KGHSH; CDR2 reads LQKENI. The CDR3 runs 13 residues. The CDR3: CASSTGSEETQYF. For the CDR3, the DNA is TGTGCCAGCTCAACTGGGAGCGAAGAGACCCAGTACTTC.

The rearrangement joins TRBV5-8 to TRBJ2-7, with TRBD2 matching 7 bases. There are 14 residues in the CDR3. Germline V lookup: CDR1 SGHTS, CDR2 YDEGEE. V was clipped by 6 bases and J by 5 bases; unmatched bases: 11. The CDR3 here is CASTRGEEADEQYF. The CDR3 DNA is TGTGCCAGCACCCGGGGGGAGGAGGCCGACGAGCAGTACTTC.

The genes are TRBV4-3 and TRBJ2-3; TRBD2 matches 11 bases. Germline trimming cut 3 bases from V and 3 bases from J; bases unmatched to any gene: 5. The germline gives CDR1 LGHNA, CDR2 YSLEER. This CDR3 has 16 residues. CDR3: CASSHLSGGATDTQYF. The CDR3 nucleotides are TGCGCCAGCAGCCACCTTAGCGGGGGGGCGACAGATACGCAGTATTTT.

This chain links TRBV5-6 with TRBJ1-1, with TRBD1 identical over 9 bases. CDR1 SGHDT and CDR2 YYEEEE come from the germline V gene. Unmatched junction bases numbered 7, after V lost 4 bases and J lost 6 bases. CDR3 length equals 14 residues. CDR3 residues: CASSLRDRVPEAFF. The CDR3, as DNA: TGTGCCAGCAGCCTCCGGGACAGGGTCCCTGAAGCTTTCTTT.

The chain is built from TRBV28 and TRBJ1-1, with 7 nucleotides matching TRBD1. V trimming: 6 bases; J trimming: 4 bases; junction bases outside the gene matches: 5. The germline CDR1 and CDR2 sequences are MDHEN and SYDVKM. This CDR3 has 13 residues. The chain's CDR3 is CASRAAGGTEAFF. In nucleotides, the CDR3 is TGTGCCAGCAGGGCGGCAGGGGGCACTGAAGCTTTCTTT.

This chain joins TRBV5-1 and TRBJ2-1; TRBD2 is a possible D gene (5 bases). With 2 bases removed from V and 1 base from J, the gap between germline ends came to 13 bases. The CDR3 has 16 amino acids. Looked up from germline, CDR1 is SGHRS and CDR2 is YFSETQ. The DNA for the CDR3 is TGCGCCAGCAGCTTAGCCTATCGGGGTTCCTACAATGAGCAGTTCTTC. Translating gives CASSLAYRGSYNEQFF. The variable domain in full, with the rest retrieved from reference TRBV5-1 and TRBJ2-1, is KAGVTQTPRYLIKTRGQQVTLSCSPISGHRSVSWYQQTPGQGLQFLFEYFSETQRNKGNFPGRFSGRQFSNSRSEMNVSTLELGDSALYLCASSLAYRGSYNEQFFGPGTRLTVL.

V and J are TRBV10-2 and TRBJ2-7; TRBD1 aligns across 8 bases. With 3 bases clipped from V and 4 bases from J, the junction kept 14 bases outside the gene matches. Germline CDR1 WSHSY, CDR2 SAAADI. The CDR3 is 17 residues long. CDR3: CASSEYSAGGIAYEQYF. CDR3 bases: TGCGCCAGCAGTGAATATTCGGCAGGGGGCATCGCTTACGAGCAGTACTTC.

The V and J genes are TRBV28 and TRBJ2-2, with 8 nucleotides matching TRBD1. The CDR3 is made up of 15 amino acids. Unmatched junction bases numbered 7, after V lost 8 bases and J lost 2 bases. CDR1 is MDHEN, CDR2 SYDVKM, per germline. CDR3: CASEKAGGNTGELFF. The CDR3 coding sequence is TGTGCCAGCGAGAAGGCAGGGGGCAACACCGGGGAGCTGTTTTTT.

Notes on this clone: Other nucleotide sequences in the sample specify the same CDR3. The rearrangement joins TRBV5-1 to TRBJ2-5; TRBD2 matches at 15 bases. The CDR3 spans 16 residues. The germline V gene encodes CDR1 SGHRS and CDR2 YFSETQ. V gave up 2 bases and J gave up 3 bases; unmatched junction bases: 2. CDR3 region: CASSLGLAGGEETQYF. The CDR3 nucleotides read TGCGCCAGCAGCTTAGGACTAGCGGGGGGGGAAGAGACCCAGTACTTC.

This clone has a handful of counts. The chain joins TRBV6-1 to TRBJ2-3; D is ambiguous. The CDR3 is made up of 12 amino acids. Trimming took 7 bases from V and 6 from J, leaving 11 bases between them. Germline CDR1 reads MNHNS; CDR2 reads SASEGT. CDR3 protein: CASKASQDTQYF. CDR3 coding DNA: TGTGCCAGCAAGGCTAGTCAGGATACGCAGTATTTT.

This clone occurred a few times. The CDR3 here is CASSSIAISGNEQFF. The CDR3 DNA sequence: TGTGCCAGCAGCTCGATAGCCATATCTGGGAATGAGCAGTTCTTC. The chain is built from TRBV7-2 and TRBJ2-1, with D unclear. This CDR3 comprises 15 residues. V was trimmed by 4 bases and J by 7 bases, leaving 17 bases between them. Germline CDR1 SGHTA, CDR2 FQGNSA. The variable domain in full, completed from reference TRBV7-2 and TRBJ2-1, reads GAGVSQSPSNKVTEKGKDVELRCDPISGHTALYWYRQSLGQGLEFLIYFQGNSAPDKSGLPSDRFSAERTGGSVSTLTIQRTQQEDSAVYLCASSSIAISGNEQFFGPGTRLTVL.

The V gene is TRBV28, the J gene TRBJ1-6; the D gene is possibly TRBD1 (6 bases). CDR3 length equals 14 residues. The V gene's germline CDR1 is MDHEN and CDR2 SYDVKM. The ends were cut back, 7 bases at V and 9 bases at J, with 16 bases in the middle. The DNA of the CDR3 is TGTGCCAGCACTCCTTGGGGGGGCGGTTCACCCCTCCACTTT. Amino acid sequence: CASTPWGGGSPLHF.

V usage is TRBV9 and J usage is TRBJ2-7, with unresolved D. V shed 0 bases and J shed 2 bases, with 9 bases lying between them. CDR1 is SGDLS, CDR2 YYNGEE, per germline. This CDR3 is built from 14 residues. In DNA, the CDR3 is TGTGCCAGCAGCGTAGGTGAGGATACCTACGAGCAGTACTTC. Its translation: CASSVGEDTYEQYF.

V gene TRBV18 combines with J gene TRBJ1-2; 11 bases fit TRBD1. The ends lost 2 bases at V and 5 bases at J; junction bases unmatched: 7. Germline loops: CDR1 KGHSH, CDR2 LQKENI. The CDR3 has 16 residues. The CDR3 coding sequence is TGTGCCAGCTCACCAGGGACAGGGGGGACCCCTTATGGCTACACCTTC. Amino acids: CASSPGTGGTPYGYTF.

This chain uses TRBV28 with TRBJ1-1; perhaps TRBD1 as D (6 bases). The germline V gene encodes CDR1 MDHEN and CDR2 SYDVKM. The CDR3 consists of 13 residues. Trimming cost V 11 bases and J 0 bases, with 13 bases left between them. The CDR3 nucleotides read TGTGCCGTTGGACAGTACATGAACACTGAAGCTTTCTTT. As protein: CAVGQYMNTEAFF. The full variable domain, its missing parts supplied by reference TRBV28 and TRBJ1-1, is DVKVTQSSRYLVKRTGEKVFLECVQDMDHENMFWYRQDPGLGLRLIYFSYDVKMKEKGDIPEGYSVSREKKERFSLILESASTNQTSMYLCAVGQYMNTEAFFGQGTRLTVV.

The chain has TRBV5-6 and TRBJ2-7, with D tentatively TRBD1 (5 bases). The CDR3 spans 17 residues. Germline CDR1 reads SGHDT; CDR2 reads YYEEEE. Trimming cost V 2 bases and J 0 bases, with 18 bases left between them. The CDR3 nucleotides read TGTGCCAGCAGCTTTTCTTACAGGTCTTTAAGCTCCTACGAGCAGTACTTC. Translated: CASSFSYRSLSSYEQYF. Looking up the rest from reference TRBV5-6 and TRBJ2-7 gives the full variable domain: DAGVTQSPTHLIKTRGQQVTLRCSPKSGHDTVSWYQQALGQGPQFIFQYYEEEERQRGNFPDRFSGHQFPNYSSELNVNALLLGDSALYLCASSFSYRSLSSYEQYFGPGTRLTVT.

The genes are TRBV30 and TRBJ2-7; D is possibly TRBD2 (6 bases). Germline loops: CDR1 GTSNPN, CDR2 SVGIG (reference sequence). V was shortened by 4 bases and J by 3 bases, with 7 bases between the two germline ends. The CDR3 is made up of 11 amino acids. CDR3 loop: CAWTGGYEQYF. In nucleotides, the CDR3 is TGTGCCTGGACCGGGGGCTACGAGCAGTACTTC.

Points on this clone: Relative to the germline gene, one junction end is altered; a read error may explain this. The chain is built from TRBV7-9 and TRBJ1-4; perhaps TRBD1 as D (5 bases). This CDR3 is built from 16 residues. Germline lookup yields CDR1 SEHNR and CDR2 FQNEAQ (reference sequence). CDR3 bases: TGTTCCAGCATCCCCGGCATGGGGGGTAATAATGAAAAACTGTTTTTT. Protein sequence: CSSIPGMGGNNEKLFF.

The chain employs TRBV28 and TRBJ1-5; 8 nucleotides agree with TRBD1. The V gene end was trimmed by 6 bases and the J gene end by 5 bases; junction bases not matched to a gene: 9. The CDR3 runs 15 residues. CDR1 and CDR2 (germline): MDHEN, SYDVKM. DNA for the CDR3: TGTGCCAGCAGAAACCTGGACAGGGCGGATCAGCCCCAGCATTTT. It yields the protein CASRNLDRADQPQHF.